This TCR beta chain stems from a study of blood T cell repertoires in COVID-19. The CDR3 is made up of 14 amino acids. Germline-derived CDR1 and CDR2 are LGHDT and YNNKEL (reference sequence). Losses at the gene ends were 2 bases for V and 12 bases for J; bases not matched to a gene: 7. Sequenced by immunoSEQ multiplex PCR; TCRdb stores in-frame clones only, minus some. The sample shows roughly 230,000 clones, 83% of them seen only once. Material: peripheral blood. The origin of this receptor is a woman between 45 and 65 years old with acute or convalescent COVID-19. The gene calls are TRBV3-1 (or the pseudogene TRBV3-2) and TRBJ1-2; 12 nucleotides line up with TRBD1. The CDR3 protein is CASSQRDRGRGNTF. The CDR3 DNA reads TGTGCCAGCAGCCAAAGGGACAGGGGGCGAGGGAACACCTTC.